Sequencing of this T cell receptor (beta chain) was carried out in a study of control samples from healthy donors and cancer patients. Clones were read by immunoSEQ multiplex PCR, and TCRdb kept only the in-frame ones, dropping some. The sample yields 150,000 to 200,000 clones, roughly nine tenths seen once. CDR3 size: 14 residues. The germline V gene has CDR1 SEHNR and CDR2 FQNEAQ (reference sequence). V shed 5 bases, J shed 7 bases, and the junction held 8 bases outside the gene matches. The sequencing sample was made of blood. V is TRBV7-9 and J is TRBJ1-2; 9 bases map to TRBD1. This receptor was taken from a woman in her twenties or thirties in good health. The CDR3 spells CASSLLTGGGGYTF. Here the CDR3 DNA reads TGTGCCAGCAGCCTTTTAACAGGGGGCGGTGGCTACACCTTC. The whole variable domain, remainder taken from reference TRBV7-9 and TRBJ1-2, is DTGVSQNPRHKITKRGQNVTFRCDPISEHNRLYWYRQTLGQGPEFLTYFQNEAQLEKSRLLSDRFSAERPKGSFSTLEIQRTEQGDSAMYLCASSLLTGGGGYTFGSGTRLTVV.